Shown below are 18 T cell receptor beta chains from a single sample sequenced in a study of blood T cell repertoires in COVID-19. Measured with immunoSEQ multiplex PCR; TCRdb has only the in-frame clones, and not every one. The sample includes 250,000 to 300,000 clones, roughly 90% of them seen just once. The source material was PBMCs or T cells enriched from blood (not recorded which). The receptors were sampled from a woman aged 40 to 49 who had recovered from COVID-19.

V is TRBV9 and J is TRBJ1-2; 7 bases match TRBD1. J lost 4 bases, V lost 4 bases, and 7 bases had no gene match. The V gene's germline CDR1 is SGDLS and CDR2 YYNGEE. The CDR3 has 14 amino acids. This CDR3 is CASSPPTGAYGYTF. The CDR3 nucleotides are TGTGCCAGCAGCCCTCCTACAGGGGCCTATGGCTACACCTTC.

V usage is TRBV5-1 and J usage is TRBJ2-7; 15 nucleotides agree with TRBD2. The CDR3 has 15 amino acids. In germline, CDR1 is SGHRS, CDR2 YFSETQ. Trimming took 5 bases from V and 7 from J; bases not matched to a gene: 7. CDR3 amino acids: CASRAGGLAGGEQYF. In DNA form, the CDR3 reads TGCGCCAGCAGAGCTGGGGGACTAGCGGGAGGTGAGCAGTACTTC. Full variable domain (missing parts from reference TRBV5-1 and TRBJ2-7): KAGVTQTPRYLIKTRGQQVTLSCSPISGHRSVSWYQQTPGQGLQFLFEYFSETQRNKGNFPGRFSGRQFSNSRSEMNVSTLELGDSALYLCASRAGGLAGGEQYFGPGTRLTVT.

The chain links TRBV27 to TRBJ2-7, with a possible D match to TRBD1 (6 bases). V shed 6 bases and J shed 0 bases, with 12 bases lying between them. The germline gives CDR1 MNHEY, CDR2 SMNVEV (reference sequence). The CDR3 loop spans 14 amino acids. CDR3 DNA sequence: TGTGCCAGCAGGGACCGGGACACCTCCTACGAGCAGTACTTC. It translates to CASRDRDTSYEQYF.

The chain recombines TRBV15 with TRBJ2-1, with 8 bases identical to TRBD1. The CDR3 consists of 16 residues. Germline lookup yields CDR1 LNHNV and CDR2 YYDKDF (reference sequence). After removal of 0 bases from V and 4 bases from J, the junction contained 5 bases not matched to a gene. CDR3 loop: CATSRDTGTGYNEQFF. The CDR3 coding sequence is TGTGCCACCAGCAGAGATACAGGGACAGGATACAATGAGCAGTTCTTC.

The chain joins TRBV7-9 to TRBJ1-1; D is perhaps TRBD1 (5 bases). CDR1 is SEHNR, CDR2 FQNEAQ, per germline (reference sequence). The CDR3 extends over 13 amino acids. V lost 5 bases and J 3 bases, leaving 10 bases between the germline ends. DNA for the CDR3: TGTGCCAGCAGCCTGCGGGGGGACACTGAAGCTTTCTTT. Encoded protein: CASSLRGDTEAFF. The complete variable domain, with remaining parts taken from reference TRBV7-9 and TRBJ1-1, reads DTGVSQNPRHKITKRGQNVTFRCDPISEHNRLYWYRQTLGQGPEFLTYFQNEAQLEKSRLLSDRFSAERPKGSFSTLEIQRTEQGDSAMYLCASSLRGDTEAFFGQGTRLTVV.

The chain recombines TRBV7-9 with TRBJ1-2, with TRBD1 matching 7 bases. Unmatched junction bases numbered 10, after V lost 4 bases and J lost 8 bases. CDR1 and CDR2 (germline): SEHNR, FQNEAQ (reference sequence). The CDR3 loop spans 14 amino acids. The CDR3 region is CASSYRGDSSGYTF. The CDR3 nucleotides read TGTGCCAGCAGCTACCGAGGGGACAGTTCCGGCTACACCTTC.

The chain has TRBV11-2 and TRBJ1-1; D is unclear. The CDR3 totals 13 residues. V was shortened by 0 bases and J by 12 bases, with 14 bases between the two germline ends. CDR1 SGHAT and CDR2 FQNNGV come from the germline V gene. The CDR3 nucleotides are TGTGCCAGCAGCTTAGAAAGCCCCTCTCGATCTTTCTTT. Its translation: CASSLESPSRSFF.

The rearrangement uses TRBV7-6 and TRBJ1-1, with D possibly matching TRBD1 (6 bases). The CDR3 runs to 15 residues. CDR1 SGHVS and CDR2 FNYEAQ come from the germline V gene. V was cut by 4 bases and J by 4 bases, with 16 bases left in between. CDR3 region: CASSSGGAAGTEAFF. For the CDR3, the DNA is TGTGCCAGCAGCTCGGGGGGCGCGGCCGGCACTGAAGCTTTCTTT. Full variable domain (rest looked up from reference TRBV7-6 and TRBJ1-1): GAGVSQSPRYKVTKRGQDVALRCDPISGHVSLYWYRQALGQGPEFLTYFNYEAQQDKSGLPNDRFSAERPEGSISTLTIQRTEQRDSAMYRCASSSGGAAGTEAFFGQGTRLTVV.

The chain couples TRBV3-1 (or the pseudogene TRBV3-2) to TRBJ1-1; the match to TRBD1 covers 8 bases. The ends lost 5 bases at V and 6 bases at J; junction bases unmatched: 11. The CDR3 totals 15 residues. Germline V lookup: CDR1 LGHDT, CDR2 YNNKEL (reference sequence). This CDR3 is CASSLRTGRWPEAFF. In DNA, the CDR3 is TGTGCCAGCAGCTTAAGGACAGGGAGGTGGCCTGAAGCTTTCTTT.

CDR3 in amino acids: CASTDRLAGVTEQYF. As DNA, the CDR3 is TGTGCCAGCACCGACCGGCTAGCGGGAGTTACCGAGCAGTACTTC. The chain uses TRBV28 and TRBJ2-7, with 10 nucleotides matching TRBD2. The CDR3 covers 15 residues. The germline V gene has CDR1 MDHEN and CDR2 SYDVKM. V shed 7 bases, J shed 6 bases, and the junction held 12 bases outside the gene matches.

This chain joins TRBV2 and TRBJ2-7; 7 bases align to TRBD2. V lost 4 bases, J lost 3 bases, and 9 bases stayed unmatched. Germline CDR1 and CDR2: SNHLY and FYNNEI. CDR3 length equals 15 residues. The CDR3 here is CASSGGGGTIYEQYF. CDR3 in DNA: TGTGCCAGCAGTGGGGGGGGAGGTACGATCTACGAGCAGTACTTC.

The chain employs TRBV10-3 and TRBJ2-7, with 7 nucleotides matching TRBD2. The CDR3 totals 15 residues. The V segment lost 4 bases and the J segment 2 bases; nucleotides outside the gene matches: 8. Germline CDR1 reads ENHRY; CDR2 reads SYGVKD. CDR3 DNA: TGTGCCATCAGTGCCGGCGGGAGACGCCCCTACGAGCAGTACTTC. The encoded protein is CAISAGGRRPYEQYF.

This chain connects TRBV7-9 to TRBJ1-1; the D is unclear. Deletions cut 2 bases from V and 5 bases from J, with 3 bases between. The length of the CDR3 is 11 residues. Germline assignment: CDR1 SEHNR and CDR2 FQNEAQ (reference sequence). This chain's CDR3 is CASSLSTEAFF. CDR3 DNA: TGTGCCAGCAGCTTATCAACTGAAGCTTTCTTT. The full variable domain, rest sourced from reference TRBV7-9 and TRBJ1-1, is DTGVSQNPRHKITKRGQNVTFRCDPISEHNRLYWYRQTLGQGPEFLTYFQNEAQLEKSRLLSDRFSAERPKGSFSTLEIQRTEQGDSAMYLCASSLSTEAFFGQGTRLTVV.

The chain recombines TRBV29-1 with TRBJ1-4; TRBD1 is a possible D gene (6 bases). Trimming took off 4 bases at V and 8 bases at J, with 11 bases between the two ends. The CDR3 has 12 residues. CDR1 and CDR2 from the germline V gene are SQVTM and ANQGSEA. The CDR3 region has the DNA TGCAGCGTTGGAGGGGGAAGGGAAAAACTGTTTTTT. Translation gives CSVGGGREKLFF.

The chain recombines TRBV27 with TRBJ1-2; D unresolved. The V gene's germline CDR1 is MNHEY and CDR2 SMNVEV (reference sequence). This CDR3 has 15 residues. Deletions cut 6 bases from V and 3 bases from J, with 17 bases between. This chain's CDR3 is CASSSHGSPDYGYTF. CDR3 nucleotides: TGTGCCAGCAGCTCCCACGGTTCGCCGGACTATGGCTACACCTTC.

The genes are TRBV2 and TRBJ1-6, with no clear D. The CDR3 totals 15 residues. V was trimmed by 5 bases and J by 7 bases, leaving 15 bases between them. The germline CDR1 and CDR2 sequences are SNHLY and FYNNEI. CDR3 nucleotides: TGTGCCAGCAGTCCCTCTTACTTGCCCAATTCACCCCTCCACTTT. Protein product: CASSPSYLPNSPLHF.

The chain couples TRBV6-1 to TRBJ2-7; possible D gene TRBD2, 5 bases. The CDR3 is 14 residues long. The ends were cut back, 2 bases at V and 3 bases at J, with 11 bases in the middle. Germline loops: CDR1 MNHNS, CDR2 SASEGT. This chain's CDR3 is CASSELGGVYEQYF. In DNA, the CDR3 is TGTGCCAGCAGTGAACTTGGAGGTGTCTACGAGCAGTACTTC.

This rearrangement joins TRBV3-1 (or the pseudogene TRBV3-2) to TRBJ2-5, with 9 bases lining up with TRBD2. There are 16 residues in the CDR3. The V and J ends lost 1 base and 4 bases, in that order; junction bases with no gene match: 7. Germline lookup yields CDR1 LGHDT and CDR2 YNNKEL (reference sequence). The CDR3 here is CASSQVPGAGGETQYF. The CDR3, as DNA: TGTGCCAGCAGCCAAGTACCGGGAGCGGGAGGAGAGACCCAGTACTTC.